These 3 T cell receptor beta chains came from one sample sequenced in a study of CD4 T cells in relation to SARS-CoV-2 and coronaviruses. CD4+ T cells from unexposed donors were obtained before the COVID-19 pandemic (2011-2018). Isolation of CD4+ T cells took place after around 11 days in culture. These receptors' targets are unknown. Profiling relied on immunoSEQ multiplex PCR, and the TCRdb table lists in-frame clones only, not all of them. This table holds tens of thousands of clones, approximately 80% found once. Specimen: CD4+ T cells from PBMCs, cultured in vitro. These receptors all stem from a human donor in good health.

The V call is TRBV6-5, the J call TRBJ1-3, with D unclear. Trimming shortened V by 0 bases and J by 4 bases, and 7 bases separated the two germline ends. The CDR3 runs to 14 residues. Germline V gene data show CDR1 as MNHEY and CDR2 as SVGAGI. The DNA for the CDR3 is TGTGCCAGCAGTTACTCACCTACCGGAAACACCATATATTTT. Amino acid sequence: CASSYSPTGNTIYF.

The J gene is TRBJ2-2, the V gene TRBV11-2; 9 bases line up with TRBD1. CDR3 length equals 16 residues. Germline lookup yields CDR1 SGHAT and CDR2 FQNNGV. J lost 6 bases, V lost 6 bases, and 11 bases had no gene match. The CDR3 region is CASRPPGQGRAGELFF. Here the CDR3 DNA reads TGTGCCAGCAGACCCCCGGGACAGGGTAGGGCCGGGGAGCTGTTTTTT.

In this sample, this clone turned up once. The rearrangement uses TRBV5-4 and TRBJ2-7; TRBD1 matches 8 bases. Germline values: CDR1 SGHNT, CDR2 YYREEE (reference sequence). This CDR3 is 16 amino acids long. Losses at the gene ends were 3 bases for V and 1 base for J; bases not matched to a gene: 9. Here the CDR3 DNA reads TGTGCCAGCAGCTACCGCCGCAGGGGGCAATCCTACGAGCAGTACTTC. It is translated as CASSYRRRGQSYEQYF.